This T cell receptor (beta chain) was sequenced during a study of T cells expressing NK-cell markers. Study overall: Sequenced donors, eight in total, included seven who were HCMV-seropositive and one who was seronegative.

With respect to this clonotype: Its specificity is not known.

Study outcomes and limitations: Once again these clonotypes came out on top in the CD3+CD56-NKG2C+ fraction of a few donors. Over 5 donors carried dominant NKG2C+ clonotypes that made up roughly 1.0-7.5% of their CD8+ T cells.

From germline, CDR1 is SQVTM and CDR2 ANQGSEA. CDR3 size: 13 residues. Production of TCR beta cDNA relied on 5'RACE template switching with UMIs. TCRdb re-called the 5' RACE reads; one entry per CDR3 protein, DNA not given. This table lists 350,000 to 400,000 distinct CDR3 sequences. The sample taken for sequencing was blood T cells: a sorted CD56 or NKG2C T cell subset, CD4+ or CD8+ T cells, or bulk PBMC T cells (not recorded which). The chain links TRBV29-1 to TRBJ2-2; the D call from TCRdb, TRBD1, cannot be confirmed without DNA. This TCR was recovered from a woman aged 50 to 60 in good health. Here the CDR3 reads CSVWTGSAGELFF.